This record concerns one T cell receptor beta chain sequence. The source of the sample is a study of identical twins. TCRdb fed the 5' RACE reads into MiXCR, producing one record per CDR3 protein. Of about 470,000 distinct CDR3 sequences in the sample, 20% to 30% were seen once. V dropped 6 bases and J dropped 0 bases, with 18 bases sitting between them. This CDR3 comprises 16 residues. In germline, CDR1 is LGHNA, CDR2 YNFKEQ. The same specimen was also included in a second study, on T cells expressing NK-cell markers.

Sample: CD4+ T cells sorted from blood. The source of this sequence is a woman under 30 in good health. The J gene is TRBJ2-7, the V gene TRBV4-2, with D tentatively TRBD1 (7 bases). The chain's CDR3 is CASSPGPGGSSYEQYF. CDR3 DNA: TGTGCCAGCAGTCCCGGTCCAGGGGGGAGCTCCTACGAGCAGTACTTC.